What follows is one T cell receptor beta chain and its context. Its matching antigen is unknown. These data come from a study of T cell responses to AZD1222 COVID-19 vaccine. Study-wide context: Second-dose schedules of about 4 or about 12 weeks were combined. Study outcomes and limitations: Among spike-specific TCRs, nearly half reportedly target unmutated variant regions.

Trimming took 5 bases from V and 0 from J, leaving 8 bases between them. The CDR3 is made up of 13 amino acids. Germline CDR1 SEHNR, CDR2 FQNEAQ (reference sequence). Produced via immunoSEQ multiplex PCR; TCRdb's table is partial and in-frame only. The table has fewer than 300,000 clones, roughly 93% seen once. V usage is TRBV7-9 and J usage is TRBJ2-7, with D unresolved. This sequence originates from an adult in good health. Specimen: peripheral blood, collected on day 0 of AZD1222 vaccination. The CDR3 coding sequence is TGTGCCAGCAGCCATATTAGCTCCTACGAGCAGTACTTC. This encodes CASSHISSYEQYF.